These T cell receptor beta chains were read from a single sample in a study of regulatory T cells in long-lasting Graves disease. TCRdb fed the multiplex PCR reads into MiXCR, producing one record per CDR3 protein. Of about 360,000 distinct CDR3 sequences in the sample, around 15% are singletons; the top ten hold 20% to 25%. The data were also submitted as part of a second study, on T cells in Graves' hyperthyroidism and ophthalmopathy.

The sample was peripheral blood mononuclear cells (PBMCs), taken at new diagnosis, from a patient treated with antithyroid drugs. All receptors derive from a woman in her late teens or twenties with Graves disease. CDR3s include the opening cysteine and the closing phenylalanine or tryptophan. A D gene is named only where the DNA matches it firmly. Clone sizes are given selectively: once, few, many, or a class where the clone is expanded.

many	13	TRBV5-1	TRBJ1-1	NA	CASSLTTNTEAFF
NA	13	TRBV7-9	TRBJ1-6	NA	CASSQNMNSPLHF
NA	14	TRBV28	TRBJ1-2	NA	CASSSVRRSYGYTF
many	24	TRBV11-2	TRBJ2-1	TRBD2	CASSLKPNSPGLVTPSPSYNEQFF
NA	16	TRBV3-1	TRBJ2-7	TRBD1	CASSQARTGGSYEQYF
NA	17	TRBV10-3	TRBJ1-3	NA	CAISDPVVGARGNTIYF
few	14	TRBV5-1	TRBJ1-1	NA	CASSTTVLNTEAFF
many	15	TRBV2	TRBJ2-1	NA	CASEGSAVEYNEQFF
many	18	TRBV20-1	TRBJ2-3	TRBD2	CSARGQLSAGGPADTQYF
many	14	TRBV28	TRBJ2-7	TRBD1	CASRRDRESSEQYF
many	14	TRBV5-1	TRBJ1-2	NA	CASSPGQRVYGYTF
NA	17	TRBV11-2	TRBJ2-1	TRBD2	CASSGGGLAGSYNEQFF
many	13	TRBV2	TRBJ1-5	NA	CASTIRGDQPQHF
NA	17	TRBV15	TRBJ2-1	TRBD1	CATSRDVDRTLHNEQFF
few	14	TRBV20-1	TRBJ2-5	NA	CSARDPQGRETQYF
NA	15	TRBV29-1	TRBJ1-2	TRBD1	CSVEGTGDNIYGYTF
many	14	TRBV7-8	TRBJ2-5	TRBD1	CASSSGQRVETQYF
many	15	TRBV4-1	TRBJ2-1	NA	CASSQVRETDNEQFF
few	14	TRBV9	TRBJ2-2	NA	CASSGQGWAGELFF
NA	12	TRBV30	TRBJ1-2	TRBD1	CAWNPRDSVSLF
NA	15	TRBV11-2	TRBJ2-3	NA	CASSPEAGATDTQYF
many	14	TRBV3-1	TRBJ2-7	TRBD1	CASSQGQGTYEQYF
many	14	TRBV20-1	TRBJ2-5	NA	CSARDKGGMETQYF
many	15	TRBV7-9	TRBJ1-4	TRBD1	CASSSPGQNYEKLFF
NA	13	TRBV5-1	TRBJ2-5	NA	CASSSYRQETQYF
few	15	TRBV6-2/TRBV6-3	TRBJ1-6	NA	CATRPRGGSNSPLHF
NA	16	TRBV6-5	TRBJ2-2	TRBD2	CASSYALAGDLGELFF
NA	15	TRBV29-1	TRBJ2-7	TRBD1	CSVEGDRGHAYEQYF
NA	16	TRBV7-2	TRBJ2-1	NA	CASSSAGTASYNEQFF
many	13	TRBV30	TRBJ1-2	NA	CAWSVQQGNGYTF
many	15	TRBV12-3/TRBV12-4	TRBJ1-5	NA	CASTTNPAAGQPQHF
NA	17	TRBV6-5	TRBJ2-4	TRBD2	CASSYGLAGALGNIQYF
many	12	TRBV5-1	TRBJ2-3	NA	CASSAPTDTQYF
many	13	TRBV12-3/TRBV12-4	TRBJ2-5	NA	CASSLDGKETQYF
many	15	TRBV12-3/TRBV12-4	TRBJ1-2	TRBD1	CASSSSGTGGYGYTF
once	14	TRBV12-3/TRBV12-4	TRBJ2-2	NA	CASTRRDCTGELFF
few	14	TRBV7-9	TRBJ2-2	NA	CASRPPWSTGKLFF
many	14	TRBV3-1	TRBJ2-4	NA	CASSASDSVNIQYF
once	14	TRBV28	TRBJ1-1	TRBD1	CASSRGQGATEAFF
few	15	TRBV27	TRBJ2-3	TRBD2	CASRGLVGYTDTQYF
NA	16	TRBV5-1	TRBJ1-2	TRBD1	CASSPAGAGGVYGYTF
many	18	TRBV28	TRBJ1-1	TRBD1	CASSLIGGQGAGGTEAFF
NA	13	TRBV6-1	TRBJ2-7	NA	CATRGQIDYEQYF
many	14	TRBV7-9	TRBJ2-7	NA	CASSFGGQPYEQYF